This T cell receptor beta chain was documented in a study of identifying expanded T cells in peripheral blood. Study-level findings and limits: Two-week clone count variance significantly increased as total template count grew. Over about two and four weeks, about 15 and 18 clones changed, versus around 1.3 between replicates.

A remark on this clone: Its cognate antigen is unknown.

During the collection period, no donor immune events like infections were recorded. Only in-frame clones appear in the TCRdb table, and some are missing; sequencing was by immunoSEQ multiplex PCR. The profile shows 130,000 or so clones, approximately 88% of them singletons. With 2 bases removed from V and 6 bases from J, the gap between germline ends came to 10 bases. The CDR3 sequence is 13 residues long. The germline V gene encodes CDR1 MNHNY and CDR2 SVGAGI (reference sequence). The source material was blood. The clonotype was recovered from a person aged 18 to 69 in good health. V is TRBV6-6 and J is TRBJ1-2; maybe TRBD1 (5 bases). CDR3 sequence reads: CASSYAGEDGYTF. The CDR3 coding sequence is TGTGCCAGCAGTTACGCGGGGGAGGATGGCTACACCTTC.